The present T cell receptor (beta chain) was sequenced within a study of blood T cell repertoires in COVID-19. Turning to the study itself: COVID-19 samples collected from the United States, Italy and Spain covered acute and convalescent phases. The cDNA or gDNA used as material had been derived from T cells, B-cell-depleted T cells, or PBMCs.

The length of the CDR3 is 22 residues. Recruits, aged about 18 to 90 years, lived in 20 to 30 US areas. Cohort assignment relied on participant-reported clinical history. The assay was immunoSEQ multiplex PCR, and TCRdb's table has in-frame clones only and misses some. This table has 150,000 to 200,000 clones, around 82% appearing once. The specimen sequenced was PBMCs or T cells enriched from blood (not recorded which). The chain is built from TRBV21-1 and TRBJ2-1; TRBD2 reflects the table's D call only, with no check against the DNA. TRBV21-1 represents a pseudogene. The sequence was collected from an older woman with acute COVID-19. The CDR3 DNA reads as TGTGCCAGCAGCCCCCGGGACGCTTTACTCCAAATAGCGGGAGGCTCTTACAATGAGCAGTTCTTC. This gives the protein CASSPRDALLQIAGGSYNEQFF.